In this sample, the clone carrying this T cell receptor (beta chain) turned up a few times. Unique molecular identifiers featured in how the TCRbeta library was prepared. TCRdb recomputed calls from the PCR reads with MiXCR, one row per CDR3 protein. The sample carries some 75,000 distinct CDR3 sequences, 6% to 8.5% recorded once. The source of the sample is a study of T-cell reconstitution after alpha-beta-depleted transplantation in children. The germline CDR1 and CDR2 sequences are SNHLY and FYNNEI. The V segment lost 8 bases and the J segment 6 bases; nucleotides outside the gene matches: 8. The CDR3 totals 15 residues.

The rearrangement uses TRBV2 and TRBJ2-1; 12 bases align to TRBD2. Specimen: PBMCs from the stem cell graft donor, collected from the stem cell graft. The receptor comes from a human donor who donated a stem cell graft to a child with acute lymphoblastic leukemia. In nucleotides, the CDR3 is TGTGCCAGCCGACTAACTAGCGGGGGGCTCAATGAGCAGTTCTTC. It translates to CASRLTSGGLNEQFF.